The following is a TCR beta chain sequence with its context. Original analysis: How many nucleated cells were present was estimated from reference gene primer amplification. TCRdb's copy holds only in-frame clones and misses some; the assay was immunoSEQ multiplex PCR. Clone size and the V and J calls come from that table; the DNA yielded D and trimming. The sample lists more than 75,000 clones, about nine tenths occurring once. The data were taken from a study of blood T cell repertoires in COVID-19. Study summary: Collection of acute and convalescent COVID-19 samples took place in the United States, Italy and Spain. PBMCs, B-cell-depleted T cells, or T cells were the source of the cDNA or gDNA that made up the material.

The CDR3 is made up of 16 amino acids. Germline-derived CDR1 and CDR2 are SGHDT and YYEEEE. Trimming removed 4 bases from V and 1 base from J; junction bases left unmatched: 4. Material for sequencing was peripheral blood. This receptor was obtained from a man between 50 and 59 years old with acute or convalescent COVID-19. The J gene is TRBJ2-5, the V gene TRBV5-6, with 13 bases identical to TRBD2. The CDR3 sequence is CASSTGLAGFQETQYF. The DNA of the CDR3 is TGTGCCAGCAGCACGGGACTAGCGGGGTTCCAAGAGACCCAGTACTTC.